Sequencing of this T cell receptor (beta chain) was carried out in a study of blood T cell repertoires in COVID-19. Study details: Specimens from acute and convalescent COVID-19 originated in the United States, Italy and Spain. T cells, B-cell-depleted T cells, or PBMCs supplied cDNA or gDNA.

Germline V lookup: CDR1 MNHEY, CDR2 SMNVEV (reference sequence). The CDR3 spans 13 residues. V was shortened by 4 bases and J by 5 bases, with 6 bases between the two germline ends. The table came from immunoSEQ multiplex PCR; TCRdb's copy has only in-frame clones and leaves some out. The sample yields around 320,000 clones, nearly 90% seen once. This clone occurred a few times. Sequenced material: PBMCs or T cells enriched from blood (not recorded which). The genes are TRBV27 and TRBJ1-6; no clear D gene. The sequence came from a woman in her 50s who had been exposed to COVID-19. The chain's CDR3 is CASSWQNNSPLHF. DNA of the CDR3: TGTGCCAGCAGTTGGCAGAATAATTCACCCCTCCACTTT.